This T cell receptor (beta chain) was obtained from a study of cytomegalovirus exposure and HLA in healthy donors. General study findings and limits: In a later analysis, donors in an Asian-associated ancestry cluster reportedly had fewer N-insertions in productive TCRs than the cohort mean. Presence/absence results assume similar sequencing depth per donor, which may not hold. Information on immune exposure was restricted to one variable (CMV serostatus).

This clone was recorded once. Its specificity is unknown. Donors consisted of healthy bone marrow donors. V was pared by 1 base and J by 8 bases, with 12 bases between. This CDR3 is 14 amino acids long. CDR1 and CDR2 (germline): SGHRS, YFSETQ. PCR involved 60 Vbeta and 13 Jbeta primers. Produced via immunoSEQ multiplex PCR; TCRdb's table is partial and in-frame only. The data show roughly 190,000 clones, about four fifths seen once. The sequence was obtained from a female donor in good health and CMV-seronegative. The rearrangement uses TRBV5-1 and TRBJ1-4; D is possibly TRBD1 (6 bases). Specimen: PBMCs. This CDR3 is CASSLPQGGEKLFF. As DNA, the CDR3 is TGCGCCAGCAGCTTGCCACAGGGTGGGGAAAAACTGTTTTTT.